This T cell receptor (beta chain) was documented in a study of cytomegalovirus exposure and HLA in healthy donors. This clone was seen just once. Its cognate antigen is unknown. PCR primers comprised 60 Vbeta and 13 Jbeta primers. The table came from immunoSEQ multiplex PCR; TCRdb's copy has only in-frame clones and leaves some out. The sample holds some 80,000 clones, around 80% seen once. Germline V gene sequence: CDR1 KGHSH, CDR2 LQKENI. Trimming shortened V by 6 bases and J by 2 bases, and 19 bases separated the two germline ends. The CDR3 runs to 16 residues. Study observations and caveats: Three CMV-associated chains proved CMV antigen-specific in vitro.

The TCR originated in a human donor in good health. Sequenced: PBMCs. The V gene is TRBV18, the J gene TRBJ1-1, with a weak D call TRBD1 (5 bases). The CDR3 loop is CASSPRGEGKNTEAFF. The CDR3 coding sequence is TGTGCCAGCTCCCCGAGAGGGGAGGGGAAAAACACTGAAGCTTTCTTT.